This paragraph reports one T cell receptor (beta chain). Germline V lookup: CDR1 SNHLY, CDR2 FYNNEI. With 6 bases clipped from V and 0 bases from J, the junction kept 4 bases outside the gene matches. The CDR3 is 14 amino acids. This sample was taken from a study of blood T cell repertoires in COVID-19. Study as a whole: Sites across the United States, Italy and Spain contributed samples from acute and convalescent COVID-19. PBMCs, B-cell-depleted T cells, or T cells were the source of the cDNA or gDNA that made up the material.

In the authors' workflow: Reference gene primer amplification in the assay estimated nucleated cell counts. Sequencing was performed with immunoSEQ multiplex PCR; in TCRdb, only in-frame clones are kept and a portion is missing. The V and J calls and clone size were taken over from that table, and D and trimming were inferred from the DNA. The sample records around 260,000 clones, 70% to 90% being singletons. Sequences were obtained from peripheral blood. This receptor was identified in a man aged 18 to 30 with active or convalescent COVID-19. The chain joins TRBV2 to TRBJ1-1; TRBD1 aligns across 7 bases. The CDR3 reads CASRVQGLNTEAFF. The CDR3 DNA reads TGTGCCAGCAGAGTACAGGGGTTGAACACTGAAGCTTTCTTT. Supplemented by reference TRBV2 and TRBJ1-1, the full variable domain reads EPEVTQTPSHQVTQMGQEVILRCVPISNHLYFYWYRQILGQKVEFLVSFYNNEISEKSEIFDDQFSVERPDGSNFTLKIRSTKLEDSAMYFCASRVQGLNTEAFFGQGTRLTVV.